The next 4 T cell receptor beta chains were all read from a single sample in a study of T cells in localized non-small cell lung cancer. The assay was immunoSEQ multiplex PCR, and TCRdb's table has in-frame clones only and misses some. The data show about 64,000 clones, around 81% seen once. The sample here was PBMCs, taken before any cancer treatment. The receptors derive from a man aged 35 to 69 with stage II lung adenocarcinoma.

The chain is built from TRBV30 and TRBJ2-1; TRBD2 matches 10 bases. CDR3 length: 11 residues. Germline-derived CDR1 and CDR2 are GTSNPN and SVGIG (reference sequence). V shed 2 bases and J 15 bases; nucleotides not matched to a gene: 4. The CDR3 here is CAWSSSGRPFF. For the CDR3, the DNA is TGTGCCTGGAGTTCTAGCGGGAGACCGTTCTTC. The complete variable domain, with remaining parts taken from reference TRBV30 and TRBJ2-1, reads SQTIHQWPATLVQPVGSPLSLECTVEGTSNPNLYWYRQAAGRGLQLLFYSVGIGQISSEVPQNLSASRPQDRQFILSSKKLLLSDSGFYLCAWSSSGRPFFGPGTRLTVL.

This sequence joins TRBV14 and TRBJ1-2, with a weak D call TRBD1 (5 bases). This CDR3 has 13 residues. The germline V gene has CDR1 SGHDN and CDR2 FVKESK. Between the trimmed V and J ends, which lost 4 bases and 6 bases, there was a span of 12 bases. The CDR3 nucleotides are TGTGCCAGCAGCCCCAGGGCGGGGGATGGCTACACCTTC. Translated, it gives CASSPRAGDGYTF.

This sequence joins TRBV14 and TRBJ1-3; D is undetermined. The ends were cut back, 6 bases at V and 0 bases at J, with 15 bases in the middle. The CDR3 is 16 residues long. Germline V gene data show CDR1 as SGHDN and CDR2 as FVKESK. The CDR3 region has the DNA TGTGCCAGCAGTGCAGTTGGCGGATTCTCTGGAAACACCATATATTTT. It specifies CASSAVGGFSGNTIYF.

CDR3 in DNA: TGCGCCAGCAGCCTCTTAGGGGGGACTAGCGGAGGGACAGATACGCAGTATTTT. Translated, it gives CASSLLGGTSGGTDTQYF. The chain couples TRBV5-1 to TRBJ2-3; 11 positions match TRBD2. Germline V gene lookup returns CDR1 SGHRS and CDR2 YFSETQ. Trimming at V came to 4 bases and at J to 3 bases, leaving 13 bases not matched to a gene. CDR3 size: 18 residues. Variable domain in full (rest from reference TRBV5-1 and TRBJ2-3): KAGVTQTPRYLIKTRGQQVTLSCSPISGHRSVSWYQQTPGQGLQFLFEYFSETQRNKGNFPGRFSGRQFSNSRSEMNVSTLELGDSALYLCASSLLGGTSGGTDTQYFGPGTRLTVL.